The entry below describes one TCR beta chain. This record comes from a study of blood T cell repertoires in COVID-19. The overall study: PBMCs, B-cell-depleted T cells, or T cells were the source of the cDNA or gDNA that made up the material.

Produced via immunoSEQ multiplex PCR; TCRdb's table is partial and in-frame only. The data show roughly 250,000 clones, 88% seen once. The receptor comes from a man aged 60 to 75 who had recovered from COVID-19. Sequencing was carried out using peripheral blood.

The CDR3 spells CASSDLQGPNEKLFF. CDR3 sequence (DNA): TGTGCCAGCAGTGACCTACAGGGACCTAATGAAAAACTGTTTTTT. The chain carries TRBV7-9 and TRBJ1-4; D may be TRBD1 (6 bases). The ends were cut back, 6 bases at V and 3 bases at J, with 14 bases in the middle. From germline, CDR1 is SEHNR and CDR2 FQNEAQ (reference sequence). The CDR3 has 15 residues.